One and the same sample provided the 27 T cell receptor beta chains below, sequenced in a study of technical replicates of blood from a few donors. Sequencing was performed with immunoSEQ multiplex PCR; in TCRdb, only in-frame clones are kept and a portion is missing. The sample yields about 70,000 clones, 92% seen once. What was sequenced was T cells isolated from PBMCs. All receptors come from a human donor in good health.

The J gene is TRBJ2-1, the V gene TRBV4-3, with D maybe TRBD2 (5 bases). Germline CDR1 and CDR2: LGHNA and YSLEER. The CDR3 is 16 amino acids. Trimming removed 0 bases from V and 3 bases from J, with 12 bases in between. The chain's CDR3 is CASSQDSEGLYNEQFF. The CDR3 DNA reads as TGCGCCAGCAGCCAAGATAGCGAGGGCCTCTACAATGAGCAGTTCTTC.

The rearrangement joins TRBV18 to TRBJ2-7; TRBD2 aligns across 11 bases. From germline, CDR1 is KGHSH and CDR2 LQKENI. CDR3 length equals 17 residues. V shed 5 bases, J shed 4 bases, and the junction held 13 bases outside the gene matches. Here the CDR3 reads CASSISLLAGGPYEQYF. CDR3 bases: TGTGCCAGCTCAATCTCCCTCCTAGCGGGAGGCCCTTACGAGCAGTACTTC.

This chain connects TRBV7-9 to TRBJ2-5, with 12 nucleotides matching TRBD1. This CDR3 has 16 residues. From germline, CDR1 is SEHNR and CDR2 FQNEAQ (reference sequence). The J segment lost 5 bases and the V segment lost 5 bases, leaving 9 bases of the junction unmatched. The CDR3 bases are TGTGCCAGCAGCCCGTGGGACAGGGGGCGAAGGGAGACCCAGTACTTC. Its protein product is CASSPWDRGRRETQYF.

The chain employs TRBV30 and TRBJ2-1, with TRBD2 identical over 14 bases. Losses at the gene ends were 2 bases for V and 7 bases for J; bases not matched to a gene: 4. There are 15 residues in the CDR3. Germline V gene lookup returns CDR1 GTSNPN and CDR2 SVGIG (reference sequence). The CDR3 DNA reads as TGTGCCTGGAGTTCCGGGACTAGCGGGAGTAATGAGCAGTTCTTC. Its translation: CAWSSGTSGSNEQFF.

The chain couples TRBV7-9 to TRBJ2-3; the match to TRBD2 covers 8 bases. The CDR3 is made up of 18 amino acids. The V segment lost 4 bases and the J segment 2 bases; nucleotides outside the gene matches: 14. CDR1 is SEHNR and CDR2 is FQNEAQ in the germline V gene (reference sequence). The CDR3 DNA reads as TGTGCCAGCAGCTCGGCCGGAGGGCGGGAGGCGGTCACAGATACGCAGTATTTT. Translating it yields CASSSAGGREAVTDTQYF.

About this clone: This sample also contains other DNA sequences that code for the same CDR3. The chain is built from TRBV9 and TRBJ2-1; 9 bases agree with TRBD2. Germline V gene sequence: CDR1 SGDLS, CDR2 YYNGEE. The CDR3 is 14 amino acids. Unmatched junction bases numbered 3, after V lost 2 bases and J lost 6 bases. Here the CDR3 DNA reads TGTGCCAGCAGCGTGGCGGGAGGGAGCAATGAGCAGTTCTTC. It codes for CASSVAGGSNEQFF.

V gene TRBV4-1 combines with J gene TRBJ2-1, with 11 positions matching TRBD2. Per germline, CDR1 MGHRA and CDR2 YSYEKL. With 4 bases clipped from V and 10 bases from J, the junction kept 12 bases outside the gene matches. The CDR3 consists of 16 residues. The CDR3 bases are TGCGCCAGCAGCCCTAGTAATAGCGGGAGGGCCGGGGAGCAGTTCTTC. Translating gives CASSPSNSGRAGEQFF.

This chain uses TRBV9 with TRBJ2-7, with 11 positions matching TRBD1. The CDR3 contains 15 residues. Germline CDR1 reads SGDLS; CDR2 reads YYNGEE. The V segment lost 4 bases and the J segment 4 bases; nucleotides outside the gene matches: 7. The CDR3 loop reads CASSPGTGGGYEQYF. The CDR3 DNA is TGTGCCAGCAGCCCTGGGACAGGGGGGGGTTACGAGCAGTACTTC.

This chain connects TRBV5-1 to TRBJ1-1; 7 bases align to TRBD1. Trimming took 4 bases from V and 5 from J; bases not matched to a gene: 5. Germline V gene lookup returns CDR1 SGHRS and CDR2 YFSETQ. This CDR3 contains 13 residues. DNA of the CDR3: TGCGCCAGCAGCCCACAGGGGACTACTGAAGCTTTCTTT. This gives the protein CASSPQGTTEAFF. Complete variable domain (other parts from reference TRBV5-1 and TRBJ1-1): KAGVTQTPRYLIKTRGQQVTLSCSPISGHRSVSWYQQTPGQGLQFLFEYFSETQRNKGNFPGRFSGRQFSNSRSEMNVSTLELGDSALYLCASSPQGTTEAFFGQGTRLTVV.

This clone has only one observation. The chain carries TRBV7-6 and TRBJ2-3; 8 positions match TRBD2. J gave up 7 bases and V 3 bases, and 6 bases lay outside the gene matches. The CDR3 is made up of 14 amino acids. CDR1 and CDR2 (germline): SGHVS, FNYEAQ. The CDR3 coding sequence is TGTGCCAGCAGCTTGACTAGCGAAAAAAATACGCAGTATTTT. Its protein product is CASSLTSEKNTQYF.

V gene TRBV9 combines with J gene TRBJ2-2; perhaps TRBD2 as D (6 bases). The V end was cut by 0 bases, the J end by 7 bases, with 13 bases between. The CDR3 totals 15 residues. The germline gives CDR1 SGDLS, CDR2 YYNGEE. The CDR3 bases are TGTGCCAGCAGCGTAGATGCCCTGACTAGCGGGGAGCTGTTTTTT. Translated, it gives CASSVDALTSGELFF.

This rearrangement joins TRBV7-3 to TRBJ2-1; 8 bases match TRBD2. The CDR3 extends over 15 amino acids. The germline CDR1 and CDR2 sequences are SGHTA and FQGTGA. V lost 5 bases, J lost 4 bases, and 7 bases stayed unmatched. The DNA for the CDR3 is TGTGCCAGCAGCCCTGAGGAGCGGGAGTACAATGAGCAGTTCTTC. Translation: CASSPEEREYNEQFF.

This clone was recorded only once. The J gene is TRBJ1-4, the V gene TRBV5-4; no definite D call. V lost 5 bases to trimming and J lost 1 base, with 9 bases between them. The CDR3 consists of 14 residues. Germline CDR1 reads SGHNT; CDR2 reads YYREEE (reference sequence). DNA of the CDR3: TGTGCCAGCAGATTCGAGAGAACTAATGAAAAACTGTTTTTT. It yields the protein CASRFERTNEKLFF.

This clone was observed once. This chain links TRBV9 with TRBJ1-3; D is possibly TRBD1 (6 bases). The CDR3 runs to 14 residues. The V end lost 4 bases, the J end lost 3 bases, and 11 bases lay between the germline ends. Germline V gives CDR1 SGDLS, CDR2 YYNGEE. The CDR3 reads CASSPTGNGNTIYF. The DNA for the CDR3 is TGTGCCAGCAGCCCTACAGGGAATGGAAACACCATATATTTT.

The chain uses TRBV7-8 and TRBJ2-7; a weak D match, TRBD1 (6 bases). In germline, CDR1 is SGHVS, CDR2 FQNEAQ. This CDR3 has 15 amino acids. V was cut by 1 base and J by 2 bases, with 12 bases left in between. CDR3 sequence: CASSLEPAGAYEQYF. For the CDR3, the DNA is TGTGCCAGCAGCTTAGAGCCGGCAGGGGCCTACGAGCAGTACTTC.

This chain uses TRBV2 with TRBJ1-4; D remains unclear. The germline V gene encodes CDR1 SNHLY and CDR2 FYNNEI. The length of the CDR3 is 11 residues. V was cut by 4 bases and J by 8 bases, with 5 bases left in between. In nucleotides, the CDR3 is TGTGCCAGCAGTGTACGGGAAAAACTGTTTTTT. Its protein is CASSVREKLFF.

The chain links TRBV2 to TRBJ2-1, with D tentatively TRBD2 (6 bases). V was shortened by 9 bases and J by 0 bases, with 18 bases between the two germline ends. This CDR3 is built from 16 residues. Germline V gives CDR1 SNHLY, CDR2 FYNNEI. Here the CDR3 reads CARSLGEASSYNEQFF. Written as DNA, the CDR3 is TGTGCCAGAAGCTTAGGGGAGGCGAGCTCCTACAATGAGCAGTTCTTC.

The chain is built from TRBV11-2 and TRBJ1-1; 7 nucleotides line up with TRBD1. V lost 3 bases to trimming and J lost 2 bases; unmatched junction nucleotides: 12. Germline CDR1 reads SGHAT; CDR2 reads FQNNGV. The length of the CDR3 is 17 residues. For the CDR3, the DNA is TGTGCCAGCAGCTTTTTATTTATCGGGACAGCTAACACTGAAGCTTTCTTT. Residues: CASSFLFIGTANTEAFF.

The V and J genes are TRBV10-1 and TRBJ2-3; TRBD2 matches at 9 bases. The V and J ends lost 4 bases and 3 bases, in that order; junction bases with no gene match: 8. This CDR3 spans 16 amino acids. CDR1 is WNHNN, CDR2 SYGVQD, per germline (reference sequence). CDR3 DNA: TGCGCCAGCAGTGCCTTAGCGGGAGTCCGAACAGATACGCAGTATTTT. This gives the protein CASSALAGVRTDTQYF.

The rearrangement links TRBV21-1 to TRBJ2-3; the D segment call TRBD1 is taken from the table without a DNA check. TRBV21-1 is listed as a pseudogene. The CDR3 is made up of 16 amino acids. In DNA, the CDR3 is TGTGCCAGCAGCAAAACAGGGGGCAAGGGCACAGATACGCAGTATTTT. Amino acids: CASSKTGGKGTDTQYF.

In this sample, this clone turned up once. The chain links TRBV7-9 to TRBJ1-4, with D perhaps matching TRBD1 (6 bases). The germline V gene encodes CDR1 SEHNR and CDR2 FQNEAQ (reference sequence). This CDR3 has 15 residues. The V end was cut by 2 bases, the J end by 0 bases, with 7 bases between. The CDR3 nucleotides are TGTGCCAGCAGCTTACAGGGGCCAACTAATGAAAAACTGTTTTTT. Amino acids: CASSLQGPTNEKLFF.

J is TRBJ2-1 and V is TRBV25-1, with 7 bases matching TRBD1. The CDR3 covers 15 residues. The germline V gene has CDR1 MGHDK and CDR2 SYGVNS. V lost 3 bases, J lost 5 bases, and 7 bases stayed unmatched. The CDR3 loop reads CASSDQDRRNNEQFF. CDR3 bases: TGTGCCAGCAGTGACCAGGACAGGCGGAACAATGAGCAGTTCTTC.

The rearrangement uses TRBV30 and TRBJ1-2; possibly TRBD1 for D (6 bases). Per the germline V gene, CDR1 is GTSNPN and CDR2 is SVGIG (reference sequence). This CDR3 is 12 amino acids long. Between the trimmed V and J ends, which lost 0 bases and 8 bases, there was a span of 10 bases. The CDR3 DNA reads TGTGCCTGGAGTGTTCCGGGGGGCGGCTACACCTTC. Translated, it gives CAWSVPGGGYTF.

DNA for the CDR3: TGTGCCAGCAGGAGGGGGATTGACACTGAAGCTTTCTTT. It encodes CASRRGIDTEAFF. The chain couples TRBV9 to TRBJ1-1; D perhaps matches TRBD1 (6 bases). V was shortened by 5 bases and J by 3 bases, with 11 bases between the two germline ends. The CDR3 runs to 13 residues. Germline lookup yields CDR1 SGDLS and CDR2 YYNGEE.

In DNA, the CDR3 is TGTGCCAGCAGCGTAGGACCAAGAGCGGGGGGGACCGTGGGAAACACCATATATTTT. Its translation: CASSVGPRAGGTVGNTIYF. V is TRBV9 and J is TRBJ1-3, with a tentative D call TRBD1 (5 bases). CDR3 length equals 19 residues. The germline gives CDR1 SGDLS, CDR2 YYNGEE. V was trimmed by 0 bases and J by 4 bases, leaving 23 bases between them. Full variable domain (outside the CDR3, taken from reference TRBV9 and TRBJ1-3): DSGVTQTPKHLITATGQRVTLRCSPRSGDLSVYWYQQSLDQGLQFLIQYYNGEERAKGNILERFSAQQFPDLHSELNLSSLELGDSALYFCASSVGPRAGGTVGNTIYFGEGSWLTVV.

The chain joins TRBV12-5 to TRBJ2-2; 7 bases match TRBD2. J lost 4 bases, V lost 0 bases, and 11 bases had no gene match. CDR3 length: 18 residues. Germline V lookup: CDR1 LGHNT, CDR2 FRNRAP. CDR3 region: CASGLVQAGVPGTGELFF. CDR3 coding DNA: TGTGCTAGTGGTTTGGTACAGGCGGGAGTACCGGGCACCGGGGAGCTGTTTTTT.

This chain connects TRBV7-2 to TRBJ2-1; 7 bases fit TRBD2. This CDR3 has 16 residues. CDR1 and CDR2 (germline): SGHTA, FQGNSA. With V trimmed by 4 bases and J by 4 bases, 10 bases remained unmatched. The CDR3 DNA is TGTGCCAGCAGCTCATCCTTGCGGGAGCCTTACAATGAGCAGTTCTTC. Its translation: CASSSSLREPYNEQFF. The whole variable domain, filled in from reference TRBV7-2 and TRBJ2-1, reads GAGVSQSPSNKVTEKGKDVELRCDPISGHTALYWYRQSLGQGLEFLIYFQGNSAPDKSGLPSDRFSAERTGGSVSTLTIQRTQQEDSAVYLCASSSSLREPYNEQFFGPGTRLTVL.